This T cell receptor beta chain was sequenced during a study of identical twins. This clonotype has ten or more counts. Its antigen is unknown. Unique molecular identifiers were present on the cDNA, and a universal primer site came from template switching. TCRdb reprocessed the 5' RACE reads with MiXCR, giving one entry per CDR3 protein. In the table there are about 660,000 distinct CDR3 sequences, 8.5% to 9.5% of which are singletons. Findings and caveats of the study: Whereas memory repertoires showed no such difference, abundant cord blood beta clonotypes carried fewer insertions.

V shed 6 bases, J shed 12 bases, and the junction held 9 bases outside the gene matches. CDR1 SQVTM and CDR2 ANQGSEA come from the germline V gene. CDR3 size: 13 residues. This sample also appeared in a second study, on yellow fever vaccine responses in identical twins.

This receptor was obtained from a woman younger than 35 in good health. The chain employs TRBV29-1 and TRBJ2-1; 12 positions match TRBD2. The sequenced sample was PBMCs. The CDR3 region is CSVPEASGRGQFF. The CDR3 DNA reads as TGCAGCGTCCCGGAAGCTAGCGGGAGGGGGCAGTTCTTC.